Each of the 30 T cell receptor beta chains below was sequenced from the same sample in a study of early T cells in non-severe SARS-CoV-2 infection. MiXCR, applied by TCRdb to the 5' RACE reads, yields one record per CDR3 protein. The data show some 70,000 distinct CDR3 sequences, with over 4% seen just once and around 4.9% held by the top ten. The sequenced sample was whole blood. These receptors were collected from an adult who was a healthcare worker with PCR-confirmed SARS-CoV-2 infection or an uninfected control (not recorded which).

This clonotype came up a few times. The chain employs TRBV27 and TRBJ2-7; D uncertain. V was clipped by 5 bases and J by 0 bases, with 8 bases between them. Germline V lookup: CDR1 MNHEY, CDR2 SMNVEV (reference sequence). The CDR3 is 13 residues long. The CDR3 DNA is TGTGCCAGCAGTATGGGAAACTCCTACGAGCAGTACTTC. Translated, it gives CASSMGNSYEQYF.

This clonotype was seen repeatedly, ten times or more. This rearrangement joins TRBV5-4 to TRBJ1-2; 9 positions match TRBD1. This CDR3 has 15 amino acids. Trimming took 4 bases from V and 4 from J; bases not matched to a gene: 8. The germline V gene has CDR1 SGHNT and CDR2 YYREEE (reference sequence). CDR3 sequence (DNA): TGTGCCAGCAGCGATAACAGGGGGCTGGGCTATGGCTACACCTTC. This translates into CASSDNRGLGYGYTF.

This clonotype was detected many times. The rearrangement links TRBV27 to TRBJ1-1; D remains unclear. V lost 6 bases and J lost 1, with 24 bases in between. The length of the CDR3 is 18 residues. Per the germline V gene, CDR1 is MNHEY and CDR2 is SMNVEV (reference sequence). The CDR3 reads CASSNIRHDGPRNTEAFF. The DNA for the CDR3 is TGTGCCAGCAGCAATATCCGGCACGACGGCCCCCGGAACACTGAAGCTTTCTTT.

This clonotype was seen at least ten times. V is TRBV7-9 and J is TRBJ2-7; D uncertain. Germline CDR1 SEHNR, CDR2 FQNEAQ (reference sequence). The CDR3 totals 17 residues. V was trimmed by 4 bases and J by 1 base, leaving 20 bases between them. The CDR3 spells CASSSLFGGDLSYEQYF. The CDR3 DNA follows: TGTGCCAGCAGCTCCCTTTTTGGCGGAGACTTATCCTACGAGCAGTACTTC.

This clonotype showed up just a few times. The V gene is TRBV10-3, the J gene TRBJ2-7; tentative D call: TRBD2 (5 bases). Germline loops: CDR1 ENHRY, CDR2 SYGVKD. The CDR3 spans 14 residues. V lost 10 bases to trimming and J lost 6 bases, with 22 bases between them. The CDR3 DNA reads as TGTGCCACCACAAAGGACCCGGGAAGGAGCGAGCAGTACTTC. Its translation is CATTKDPGRSEQYF.

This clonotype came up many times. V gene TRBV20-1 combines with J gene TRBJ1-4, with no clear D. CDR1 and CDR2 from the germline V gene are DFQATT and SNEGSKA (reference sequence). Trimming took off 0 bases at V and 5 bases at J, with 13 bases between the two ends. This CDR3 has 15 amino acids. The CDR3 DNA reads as TGCAGTGCTAGAGATAGTTTGGAGATAAATGAAAAACTGTTTTTT. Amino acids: CSARDSLEINEKLFF.

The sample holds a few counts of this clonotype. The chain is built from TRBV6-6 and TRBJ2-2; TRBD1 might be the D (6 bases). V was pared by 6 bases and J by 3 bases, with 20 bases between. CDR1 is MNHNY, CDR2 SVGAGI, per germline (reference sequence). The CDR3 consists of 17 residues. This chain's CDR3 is CASSPRTATVDTGELFF. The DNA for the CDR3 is TGTGCCAGCAGCCCCCGGACAGCCACCGTCGACACCGGGGAGCTGTTTTTT.

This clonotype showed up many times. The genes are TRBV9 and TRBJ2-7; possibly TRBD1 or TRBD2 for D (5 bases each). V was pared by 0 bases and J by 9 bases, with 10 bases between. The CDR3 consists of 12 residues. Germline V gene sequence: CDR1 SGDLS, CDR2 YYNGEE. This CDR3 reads CASSVDGGLQYF. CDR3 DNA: TGTGCCAGCAGCGTAGATGGGGGATTGCAGTACTTC.

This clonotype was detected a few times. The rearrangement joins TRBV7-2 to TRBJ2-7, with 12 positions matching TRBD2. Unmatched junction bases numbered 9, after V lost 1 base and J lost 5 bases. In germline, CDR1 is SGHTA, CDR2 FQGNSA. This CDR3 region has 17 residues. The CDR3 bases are TGTGCCAGCAGCTTAGAAAGGACTAGCGGGGTTAGTCACGAGCAGTACTTC. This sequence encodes CASSLERTSGVSHEQYF.

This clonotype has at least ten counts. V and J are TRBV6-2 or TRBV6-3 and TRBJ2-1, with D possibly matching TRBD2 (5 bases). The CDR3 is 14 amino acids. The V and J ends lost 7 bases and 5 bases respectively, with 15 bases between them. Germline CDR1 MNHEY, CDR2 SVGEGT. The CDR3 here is CASTPVGLNNEQFF. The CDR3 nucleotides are TGTGCCAGCACCCCCGTCGGACTTAACAATGAGCAGTTCTTC.

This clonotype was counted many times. The DNA for the CDR3 is TGTGCCAGCAGTGAAGGGCTAGAAGGCCAAGAGACCCAGTACTTC. It specifies CASSEGLEGQETQYF. The chain joins TRBV6-1 to TRBJ2-5; D not resolved. The germline CDR1 and CDR2 sequences are MNHNS and SASEGT. V gave up 1 base and J gave up 1 base, with 10 bases separating them. This CDR3 has 15 amino acids.

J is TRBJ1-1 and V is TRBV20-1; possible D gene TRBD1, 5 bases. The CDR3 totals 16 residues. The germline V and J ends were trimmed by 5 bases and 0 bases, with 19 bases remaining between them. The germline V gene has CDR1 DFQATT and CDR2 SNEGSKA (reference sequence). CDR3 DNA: TGCAGTGCTCATACCCCAGGGACGTACATGAACACTGAAGCTTTCTTT. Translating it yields CSAHTPGTYMNTEAFF.

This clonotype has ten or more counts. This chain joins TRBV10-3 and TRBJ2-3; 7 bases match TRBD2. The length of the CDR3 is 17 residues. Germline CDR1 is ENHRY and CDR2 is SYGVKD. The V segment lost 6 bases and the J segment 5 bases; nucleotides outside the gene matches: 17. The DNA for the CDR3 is TGTGCCATCAGCGACACCCCAGGGCGGGGGTCGGGAGATACGCAGTATTTT. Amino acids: CAISDTPGRGSGDTQYF.

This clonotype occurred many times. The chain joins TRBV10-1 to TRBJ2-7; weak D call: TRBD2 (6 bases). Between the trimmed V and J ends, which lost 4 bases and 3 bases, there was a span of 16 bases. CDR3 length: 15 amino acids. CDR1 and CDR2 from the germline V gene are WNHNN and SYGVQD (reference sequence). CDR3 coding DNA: TGCGCCAGCAGTGGTGGGGCCGGGGGAGGCTACGAGCAGTACTTC. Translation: CASSGGAGGGYEQYF.

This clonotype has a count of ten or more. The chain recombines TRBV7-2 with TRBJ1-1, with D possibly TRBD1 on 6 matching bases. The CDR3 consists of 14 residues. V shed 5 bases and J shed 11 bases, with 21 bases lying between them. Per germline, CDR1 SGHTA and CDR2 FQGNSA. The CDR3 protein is CASSHPGAKANAFF. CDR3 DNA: TGTGCCAGCAGCCACCCAGGGGCCAAAGCGAATGCTTTCTTT.

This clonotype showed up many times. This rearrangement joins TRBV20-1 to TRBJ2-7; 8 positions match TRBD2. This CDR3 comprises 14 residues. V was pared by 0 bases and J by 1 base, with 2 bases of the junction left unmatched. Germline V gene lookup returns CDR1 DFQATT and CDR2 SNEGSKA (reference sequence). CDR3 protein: CSAREQRGSYEQYF. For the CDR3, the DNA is TGCAGTGCTAGAGAGCAGCGGGGGTCCTACGAGCAGTACTTC.

The CDR3 protein is CASSGGGSYNEQFF. The CDR3, as DNA: TGTGCCAGCAGTGGGGGAGGGTCCTACAATGAGCAGTTCTTC. The gene calls are TRBV27 and TRBJ2-1; 7 nucleotides line up with TRBD2. Losses at the gene ends were 5 bases for V and 1 base for J; bases not matched to a gene: 2. This CDR3 spans 14 amino acids. CDR1 is MNHEY, CDR2 SMNVEV, per germline (reference sequence).

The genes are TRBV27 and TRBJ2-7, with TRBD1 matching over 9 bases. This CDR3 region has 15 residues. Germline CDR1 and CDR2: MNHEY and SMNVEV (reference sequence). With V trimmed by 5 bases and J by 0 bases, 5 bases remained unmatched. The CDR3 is CASSTDRGNSYEQYF. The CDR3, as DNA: TGTGCCAGCAGTACGGACAGGGGAAACTCCTACGAGCAGTACTTC.

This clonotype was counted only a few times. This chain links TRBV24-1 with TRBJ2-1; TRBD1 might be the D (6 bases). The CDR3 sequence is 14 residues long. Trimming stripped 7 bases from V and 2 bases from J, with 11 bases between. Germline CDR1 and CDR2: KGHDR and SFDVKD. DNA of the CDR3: TGTGCCACCAGCCCGAGGGGGACCTACAATGAGCAGTTCTTC. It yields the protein CATSPRGTYNEQFF.

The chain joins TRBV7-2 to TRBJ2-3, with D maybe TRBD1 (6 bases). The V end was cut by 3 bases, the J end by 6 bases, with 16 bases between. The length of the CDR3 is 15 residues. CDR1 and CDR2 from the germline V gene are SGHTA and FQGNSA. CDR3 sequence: CASSLGAGDQDTQYF. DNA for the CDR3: TGTGCCAGCAGCTTGGGGGCAGGGGACCAGGATACGCAGTATTTT.

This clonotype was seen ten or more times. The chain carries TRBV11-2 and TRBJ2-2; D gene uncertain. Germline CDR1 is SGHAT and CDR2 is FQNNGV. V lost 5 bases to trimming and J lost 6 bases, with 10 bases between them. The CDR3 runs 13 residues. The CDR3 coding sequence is TGTGCCAGCAGCAAGGTAGTGGCCGGGGAGCTGTTTTTT. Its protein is CASSKVVAGELFF.

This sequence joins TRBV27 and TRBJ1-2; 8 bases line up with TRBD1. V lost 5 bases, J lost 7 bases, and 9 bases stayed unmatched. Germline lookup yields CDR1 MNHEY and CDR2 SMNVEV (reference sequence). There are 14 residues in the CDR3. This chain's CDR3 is CASSLDRGGSGYTF. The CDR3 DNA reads TGTGCCAGCAGTCTCGACAGGGGAGGTAGTGGCTACACCTTC.

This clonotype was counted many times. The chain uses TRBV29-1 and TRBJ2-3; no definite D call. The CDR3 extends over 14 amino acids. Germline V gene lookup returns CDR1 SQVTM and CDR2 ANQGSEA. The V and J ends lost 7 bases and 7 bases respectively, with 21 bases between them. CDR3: CSAGLTGDRNTQYF. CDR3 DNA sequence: TGCAGCGCCGGATTGACTGGGGATAGGAATACGCAGTATTTT.

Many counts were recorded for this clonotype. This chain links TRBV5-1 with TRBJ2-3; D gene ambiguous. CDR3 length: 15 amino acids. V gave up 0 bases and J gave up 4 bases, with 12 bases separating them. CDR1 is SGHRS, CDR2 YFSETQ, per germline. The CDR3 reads CASSLVPGVPDTQYF. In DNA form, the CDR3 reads TGCGCCAGCAGCTTGGTTCCTGGGGTTCCAGATACGCAGTATTTT.

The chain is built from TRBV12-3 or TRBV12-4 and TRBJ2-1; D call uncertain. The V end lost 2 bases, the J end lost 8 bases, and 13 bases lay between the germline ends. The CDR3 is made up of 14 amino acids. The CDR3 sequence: CASSLFSTGDEQFF. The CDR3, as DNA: TGTGCCAGCAGTTTATTTAGTACGGGCGATGAGCAGTTCTTC.

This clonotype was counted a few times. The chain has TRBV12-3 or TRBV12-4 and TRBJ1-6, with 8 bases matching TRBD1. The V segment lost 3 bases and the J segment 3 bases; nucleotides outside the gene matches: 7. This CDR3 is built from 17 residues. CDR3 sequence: CASSLSPGTGYNSPLHF. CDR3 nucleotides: TGTGCCAGCAGTTTGAGCCCCGGGACAGGCTATAATTCACCCCTCCACTTT.

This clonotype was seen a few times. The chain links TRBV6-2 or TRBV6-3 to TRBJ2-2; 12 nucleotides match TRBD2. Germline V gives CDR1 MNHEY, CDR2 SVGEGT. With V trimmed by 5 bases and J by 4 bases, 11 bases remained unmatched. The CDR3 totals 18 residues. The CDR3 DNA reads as TGTGCCAGCAGTCGACTAGCGGGAGTTTCGTCGGTCACCGGGGAGCTGTTTTTT. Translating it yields CASSRLAGVSSVTGELFF.

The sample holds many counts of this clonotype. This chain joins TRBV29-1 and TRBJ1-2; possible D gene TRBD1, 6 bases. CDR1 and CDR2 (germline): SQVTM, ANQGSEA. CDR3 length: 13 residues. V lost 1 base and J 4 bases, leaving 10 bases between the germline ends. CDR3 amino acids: CSVEAWGAYGYTF. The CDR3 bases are TGCAGCGTTGAAGCCTGGGGGGCCTATGGCTACACCTTC.

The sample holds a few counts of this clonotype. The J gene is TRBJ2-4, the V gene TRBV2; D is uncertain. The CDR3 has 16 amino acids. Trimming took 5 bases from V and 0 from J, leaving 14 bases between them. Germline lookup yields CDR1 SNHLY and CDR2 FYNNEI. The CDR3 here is CASSNRVLVAKNIQYF. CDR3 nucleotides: TGTGCCAGCAGTAACCGGGTTCTGGTAGCCAAAAACATTCAGTACTTC.

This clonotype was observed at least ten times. The CDR3 bases are TGCAGTGCTACTAAACCGGGACAGGGAGGAACCGGGGAGCTGTTTTTT. It yields the protein CSATKPGQGGTGELFF. This sequence joins TRBV20-1 and TRBJ2-2; TRBD1 matches at 9 bases. The germline CDR1 and CDR2 sequences are DFQATT and SNEGSKA (reference sequence). The V gene end was trimmed by 4 bases and the J gene end by 5 bases; junction bases not matched to a gene: 11. CDR3 size: 16 residues.